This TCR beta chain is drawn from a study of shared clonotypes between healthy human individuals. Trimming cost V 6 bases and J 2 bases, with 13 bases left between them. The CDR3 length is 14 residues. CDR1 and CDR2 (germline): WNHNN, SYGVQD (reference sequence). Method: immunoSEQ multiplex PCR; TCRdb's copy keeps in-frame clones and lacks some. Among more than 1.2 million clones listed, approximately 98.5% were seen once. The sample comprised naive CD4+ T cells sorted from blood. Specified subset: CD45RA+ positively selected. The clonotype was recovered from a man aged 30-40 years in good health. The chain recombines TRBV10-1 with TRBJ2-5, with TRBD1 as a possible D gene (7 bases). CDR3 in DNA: TGCGCCAGCAGCCAGGGGGGTCGGCAAGAGACCCAGTACTTC. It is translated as CASSQGGRQETQYF.